Described below is a single TCR beta chain sequence and its context. Sequenced by immunoSEQ multiplex PCR; TCRdb stores in-frame clones only, minus some. The repertoire holds about 480,000 clones, about 89% seen once, with over 4% in the top ten. Germline CDR1 and CDR2: MGHRA and YSYEKL. V dropped 0 bases and J dropped 3 bases, with 14 bases sitting between them. There are 16 residues in the CDR3. This specimen comes from a study of blood T cell repertoires in COVID-19. On the study more broadly: Samples of COVID-19 (acute and convalescent) were obtained from the United States, Italy and Spain. T cells, B-cell-depleted T cells, or PBMCs provided the cDNA or gDNA that served as material.

The chain links TRBV4-1 to TRBJ2-5; D is possibly TRBD2 (5 bases). The sequence derives from a woman aged 25-40 years with acute or convalescent COVID-19. Material for sequencing was peripheral blood. The CDR3 region has the DNA TGCGCCAGCAGCCAAGATCAGGCGGGCACCGAAGAGACCCAGTACTTC. Protein product: CASSQDQAGTEETQYF.